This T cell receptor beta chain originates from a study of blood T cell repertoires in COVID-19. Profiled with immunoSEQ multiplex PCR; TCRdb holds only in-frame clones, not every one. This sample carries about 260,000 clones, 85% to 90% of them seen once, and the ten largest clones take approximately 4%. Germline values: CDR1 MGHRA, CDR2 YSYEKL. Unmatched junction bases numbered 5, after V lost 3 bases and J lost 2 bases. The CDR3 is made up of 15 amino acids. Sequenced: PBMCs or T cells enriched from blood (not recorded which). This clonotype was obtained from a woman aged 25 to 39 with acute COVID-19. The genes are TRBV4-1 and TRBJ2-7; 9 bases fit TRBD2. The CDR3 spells CASSQGSGRAYEQYF. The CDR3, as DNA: TGCGCCAGCAGCCAGGGTAGCGGGAGAGCCTACGAGCAGTACTTC.